What follows is one TCR beta chain and its context. This clonotype was seen a few times. What this receptor recognizes is not known. Base quality data are lacking; no much larger clone is found one base away. The TCR beta CDR3 regions were amplified from RNA transcripts. For the first round of RT-PCR on the TCR CDR3, the HTBI primer set was used together with the Qiagen OneStep RT-PCR kit. A second multiplex PCR round built the libraries, followed by size selection and purification. The libraries were sequenced on an Illumina HiSeq2000 using paired-end 100 bp reads. In the source study's methods: SOAPnuke was used to process the raw data, removing reads that contained adapters or uncalled bases, had a mean Phred below 15, or lacked an exact match to the constant primer or identifier. COPE v1.2.5 was used to merge the high-quality paired reads, and each unique nucleotide sequence was defined as a clonotype. MiTCR v1.1 was used to align clonotypes to the IMGT TRBV, TRBD and TRBJ reference segments. Analysis was restricted to V-J combinations with a frequency above 0.0001, which covered 99% to 99.2% of repertoires. A TCS score was defined as the ratio of F50 (clonal expansion) to E x V (chaos), with BLOSUM62-based TCRdist applied between CDR3 peptides within each V-J. Welch's t-statistics and random forest reduced roughly 530 V-J features to fewer than 15, which were used in a naive Bayes classifier (R e1071). TCRdb passed the public sequencing reads through fastp at Q25 and MiXCR, retaining productive beta sequences. Entries that share a CDR3 protein sequence are merged under the most common genes and DNA. What appears here as the V and J calls and clone size reflects TCRdb's work, not the paper's. The sample table shows about 290,000 distinct CDR3 sequences, and around 15% are seen once. The top ten hold approximately 60% of the sample.

Cut back by 5 bases and 2 bases, the V and J ends lie 23 bases apart. The CDR3 starts with the cysteine, ends with the phenylalanine, and has 18 residues. Of all the DNA, just the CDR3 is kept, 54 bases in frame from base 1. Ophthalmopathy patients had moderately to severely active disease, Clinical Activity Score of at least 3, NOSPECS grade of at least 4, and duration under 3 months. Exclusion was applied to patients with uncontrolled infections, other autoimmune diseases, pregnancy or lactation. Clinical symptoms, serum thyroxine and TRAb, thyroid ultrasound, and orbital computed tomography formed the basis for the diagnoses. PBMCs were separated from roughly 10 ml of fresh peripheral blood using Ficoll-Paque density gradient centrifugation. Total RNA was extracted using Trizol reagent, and RNA quality was assessed on an Agilent 2100 Bioanalyzer. This sample was taken from a study of T cells in Graves' hyperthyroidism and ophthalmopathy (dated by TCRdb to the late 2010s). For context, the study as a whole: Peripheral blood samples were taken at initial diagnosis, before any treatment was given. To identify TCR V-J signatures that set the groups apart, the researchers used a discovery cohort of 100 patients, made up of 43 with Graves' ophthalmopathy and 57 with stable Graves' hyperthyroidism. Whether ophthalmopathy could be predicted prospectively was tested in an independent validation cohort made up of about 18 hyperthyroidism patients plus 17 patients who later progressed to ophthalmopathy. For training and testing, the 100 or so patients in the discovery cohort were randomly divided in a 7:3 ratio. Thyroid tissue and blood T-cell repertoires from about six Graves' hyperthyroidism patients were also compared in the study. After sampling, hyperthyroidism patients received methimazole starting at 30 mg daily, and ophthalmopathy patients received high-dose intravenous methylprednisolone. TCR Vbeta CDR3 sequencing of around 130 peripheral blood samples (43 ophthalmopathy, about 74 hyperthyroidism and roughly 17 progressor patients) is reported in the paper. Study-wide conclusions, independent of this receptor: In validation, progression to ophthalmopathy was predicted by the model with 70.59% sensitivity and around 75% specificity, a median of about 6.8 months before onset. No statistical method was used to set the sample size in advance, and investigators knew the group allocation. Most expanded thyroid clonotypes (frequency above 0.001) were also found in blood, which suggests that blood repertoires may mirror thyroid immune responses. In cross-validation, a model built on a 13 V-J signature told ophthalmopathy apart from stable hyperthyroidism with 85% to 90% sensitivity and approximately 81% specificity, and in testing the same model reached 80%/75%.

The sequencing sample was made of blood. The chain is encoded by TRBV12-3 or TRBV12-4 joined to TRBJ2-3; the D region possibly corresponds to TRBD1 (7 bases align). The clonotype originates from a woman aged 55-70 years with Graves' ophthalmopathy. CDR3 protein: CASSTRLGRGVATDTQYF. The nucleotide sequence reads TGTGCCAGCAGTACCCGGTTGGGCAGGGGGGTCGCCACAGATACGCAGTATTTT.